One sample yielded the 7 T cell receptor beta chains listed below, sequenced in a study of a mutant IDH1 vaccine in newly diagnosed glioma. Method: immunoSEQ multiplex PCR; TCRdb's copy keeps in-frame clones and lacks some. Among fewer than 40,000 clones, around 79% were seen once, and the ten largest hold roughly a fifth. The time point was: baseline, week 1 (first vaccination visit). Noted treatment: pre-vaccination baseline after standard-of-care therapy. The sample here was PBMCs, taken from a glioma patient treated with radiotherapy, temozolomide or both. These receptor sequences come from a man aged 25-45 years with glioma.

The chain joins TRBV2 to TRBJ2-5; D is unresolved. The CDR3 length is 12 residues. Trimming removed 4 bases at V and 3 bases at J, with 6 bases between. Per germline, CDR1 SNHLY and CDR2 FYNNEI. CDR3 sequence reads: CASSGLEETQYF. The DNA for the CDR3 is TGTGCCAGCAGTGGCCTCGAAGAGACCCAGTACTTC. Drawing the rest from reference TRBV2 and TRBJ2-5, the complete variable domain is EPEVTQTPSHQVTQMGQEVILRCVPISNHLYFYWYRQILGQKVEFLVSFYNNEISEKSEIFDDQFSVERPDGSNFTLKIRSTKLEDSAMYFCASSGLEETQYFGPGTRLLVL.

This chain uses TRBV7-2 with TRBJ1-4, with a tentative D call TRBD1 (5 bases). The CDR3 loop spans 13 amino acids. The V gene's germline CDR1 is SGHTA and CDR2 FQGNSA. V was pared by 0 bases and J by 8 bases, with 7 bases between. The CDR3 region is CASSLARAEKLFF. In DNA, the CDR3 is TGTGCCAGCAGCTTAGCCAGGGCGGAAAAACTGTTTTTT. Variable domain in full (rest from reference TRBV7-2 and TRBJ1-4): GAGVSQSPSNKVTEKGKDVELRCDPISGHTALYWYRQSLGQGLEFLIYFQGNSAPDKSGLPSDRFSAERTGGSVSTLTIQRTQQEDSAVYLCASSLARAEKLFFGSGTQLSVL.

J is TRBJ2-1 and V is TRBV29-1, with D possibly being TRBD1 (6 bases). From germline, CDR1 is SQVTM and CDR2 ANQGSEA. V dropped 4 bases and J dropped 8 bases, with 9 bases sitting between them. This CDR3 has 11 amino acids. CDR3 coding DNA: TGCAGCGTTGCTTCAGGGGATGAGCAGTTCTTC. Translating it yields CSVASGDEQFF.

The V and J genes are TRBV6-1 and TRBJ2-5, with 10 bases identical to TRBD1. Trimming took 4 bases from V and 5 from J; bases not matched to a gene: 7. Per the germline V gene, CDR1 is MNHNS and CDR2 is SASEGT. CDR3 length: 15 residues. CDR3 bases: TGTGCCAGCAGTGGAATGACAGGGGGCTACGAGACCCAGTACTTC. Translation: CASSGMTGGYETQYF.

The V call is TRBV7-9, the J call TRBJ2-5; tentative D call: TRBD1 (6 bases). The V gene lost 4 bases and the J gene lost 2 bases, with 8 bases spanning the gap. CDR3 length equals 13 residues. CDR1 is SEHNR, CDR2 FQNEAQ, per germline (reference sequence). The CDR3 bases are TGTGCCAGCAGCTGGACAGATCAAGAGACCCAGTACTTC. Protein: CASSWTDQETQYF.

The chain combines TRBV9 with TRBJ1-3; no clear D gene. Germline V gives CDR1 SGDLS, CDR2 YYNGEE. The CDR3 loop spans 15 amino acids. The ends were cut back, 2 bases at V and 1 base at J, with 10 bases in the middle. The DNA of the CDR3 is TGTGCCAGCAGCGTCCGAGGGCTGTCTGGAAACACCATATATTTT. Translated, it gives CASSVRGLSGNTIYF. The full variable domain, its missing parts supplied by reference TRBV9 and TRBJ1-3, is DSGVTQTPKHLITATGQRVTLRCSPRSGDLSVYWYQQSLDQGLQFLIQYYNGEERAKGNILERFSAQQFPDLHSELNLSSLELGDSALYFCASSVRGLSGNTIYFGEGSWLTVV.

The chain employs TRBV5-6 and TRBJ2-7, with 8 bases that match TRBD1. The CDR3 sequence is 14 residues long. Unmatched junction bases numbered 5, after V lost 4 bases and J lost 2 bases. The V gene's germline CDR1 is SGHDT and CDR2 YYEEEE. This CDR3 reads CASSGDRTTYEQYF. In DNA, the CDR3 is TGTGCCAGCAGCGGGGACAGGACGACCTACGAGCAGTACTTC. Full variable domain (rest looked up from reference TRBV5-6 and TRBJ2-7): DAGVTQSPTHLIKTRGQQVTLRCSPKSGHDTVSWYQQALGQGPQFIFQYYEEEERQRGNFPDRFSGHQFPNYSSELNVNALLLGDSALYLCASSGDRTTYEQYFGPGTRLTVT.